This T cell receptor (beta chain) is drawn from a study of blood T cell repertoires in COVID-19. In its sample, this clone was seen once. This CDR3 is 15 amino acids long. The germline CDR1 and CDR2 sequences are MNHEY and SMNVEV (reference sequence). The V segment lost 5 bases and the J segment 6 bases; nucleotides outside the gene matches: 9. The assay was immunoSEQ multiplex PCR, and TCRdb's table has in-frame clones only and misses some. The sample shows some 150,000 clones, 84% of them seen only once. Input material: peripheral blood. This receptor was taken from a man in his sixties or seventies with acute or convalescent COVID-19. This chain joins TRBV27 and TRBJ2-5, with 10 bases aligning to TRBD2. The CDR3 sequence: CASSISGRALQTQYF. The CDR3 coding sequence is TGTGCCAGCAGTATCAGCGGGAGGGCCTTACAGACCCAGTACTTC.